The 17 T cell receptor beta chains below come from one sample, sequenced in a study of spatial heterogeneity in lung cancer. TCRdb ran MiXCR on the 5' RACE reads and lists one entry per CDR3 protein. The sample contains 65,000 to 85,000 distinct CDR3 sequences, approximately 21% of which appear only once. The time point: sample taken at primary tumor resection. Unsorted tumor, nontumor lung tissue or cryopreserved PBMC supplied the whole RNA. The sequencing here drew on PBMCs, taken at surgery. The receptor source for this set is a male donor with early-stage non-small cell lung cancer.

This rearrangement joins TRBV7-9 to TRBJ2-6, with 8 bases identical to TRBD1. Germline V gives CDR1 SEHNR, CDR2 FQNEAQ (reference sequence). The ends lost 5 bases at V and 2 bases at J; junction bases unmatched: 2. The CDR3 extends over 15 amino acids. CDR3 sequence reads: CASSTRGPGANVLTF. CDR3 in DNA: TGTGCCAGCAGCACCAGGGGGCCTGGGGCCAACGTCCTGACTTTC.

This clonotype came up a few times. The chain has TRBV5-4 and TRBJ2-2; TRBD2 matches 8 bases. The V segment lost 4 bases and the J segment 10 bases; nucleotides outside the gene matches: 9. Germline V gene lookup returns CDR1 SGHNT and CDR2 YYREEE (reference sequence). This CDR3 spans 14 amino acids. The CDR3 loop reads CASSKTAGGQELFF. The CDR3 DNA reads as TGTGCCAGCAGCAAGACCGCGGGGGGCCAGGAGCTGTTTTTT. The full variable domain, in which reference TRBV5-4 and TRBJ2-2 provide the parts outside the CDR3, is ETGVTQSPTHLIKTRGQQVTLRCSSQSGHNTVSWYQQALGQGPQFIFQYYREEENGRGNFPPRFSGLQFPNYSSELNVNALELDDSALYLCASSKTAGGQELFFGEGSRLTVL.

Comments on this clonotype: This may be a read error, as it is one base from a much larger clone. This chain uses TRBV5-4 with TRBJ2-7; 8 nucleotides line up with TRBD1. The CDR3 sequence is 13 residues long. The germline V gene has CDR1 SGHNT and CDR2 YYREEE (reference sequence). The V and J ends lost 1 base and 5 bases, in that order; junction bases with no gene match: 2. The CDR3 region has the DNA TGTGCCAGCAGCTTGCAGGGGGCCAACGAGCAGTACTTC. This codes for CASSLQGANEQYF.

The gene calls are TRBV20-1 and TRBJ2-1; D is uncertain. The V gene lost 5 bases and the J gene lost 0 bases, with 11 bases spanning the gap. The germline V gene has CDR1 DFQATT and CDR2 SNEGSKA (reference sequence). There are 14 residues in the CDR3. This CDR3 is CSAQEPVSYNEQFF. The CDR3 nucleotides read TGCAGTGCTCAGGAGCCCGTCTCCTACAATGAGCAGTTCTTC.

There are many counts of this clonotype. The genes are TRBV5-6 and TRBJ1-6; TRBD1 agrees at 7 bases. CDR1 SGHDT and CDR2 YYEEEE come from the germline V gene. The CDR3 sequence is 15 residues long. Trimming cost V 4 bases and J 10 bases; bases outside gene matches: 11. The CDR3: CASSPRGIGASPLHF. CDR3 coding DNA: TGTGCCAGCAGCCCCAGGGGGATAGGGGCCTCACCCCTCCACTTT.

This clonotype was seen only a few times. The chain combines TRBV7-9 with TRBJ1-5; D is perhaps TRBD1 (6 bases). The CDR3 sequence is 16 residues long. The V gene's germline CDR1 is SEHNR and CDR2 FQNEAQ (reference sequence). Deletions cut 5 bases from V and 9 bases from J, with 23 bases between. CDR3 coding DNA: TGTGCCAGCAGCCCCCCTCCCGGGGGCCGTTTAGGGCCCCAGCATTTT. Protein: CASSPPPGGRLGPQHF.

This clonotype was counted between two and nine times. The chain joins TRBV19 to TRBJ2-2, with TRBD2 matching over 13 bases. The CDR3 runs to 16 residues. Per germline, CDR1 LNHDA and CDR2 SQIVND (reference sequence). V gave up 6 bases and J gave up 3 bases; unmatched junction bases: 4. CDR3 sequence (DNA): TGTGCCAGTAGGAAGACTAGCGGGGGGTACACCGGGGAGCTGTTTTTT. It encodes CASRKTSGGYTGELFF. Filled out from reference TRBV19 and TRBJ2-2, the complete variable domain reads DGGITQSPKYLFRKEGQNVTLSCEQNLNHDAMYWYRQDPGQGLRLIYYSQIVNDFQKGDIAEGYSVSREKKESFPLTVTSAQKNPTAFYLCASRKTSGGYTGELFFGEGSRLTVL.

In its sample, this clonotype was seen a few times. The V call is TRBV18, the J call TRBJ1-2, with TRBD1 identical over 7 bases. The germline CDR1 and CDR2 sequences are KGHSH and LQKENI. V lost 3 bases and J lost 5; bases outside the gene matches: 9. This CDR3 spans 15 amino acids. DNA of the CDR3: TGTGCCAGCTCACCGACTGACAGGGATTGGTATGGCTACACCTTC. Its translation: CASSPTDRDWYGYTF. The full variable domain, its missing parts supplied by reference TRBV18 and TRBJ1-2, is NAGVMQNPRHLVRRRGQEARLRCSPMKGHSHVYWYRQLPEEGLKFMVYLQKENIIDESGMPKERFSAEFPKEGPSILRIQQVVRGDSAAYFCASSPTDRDWYGYTFGSGTRLTVV.

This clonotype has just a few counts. CDR3 region: CASSLGTPGMYEQYF. CDR3 sequence (DNA): TGTGCCAGCAGTCTTGGGACACCGGGGATGTACGAGCAGTACTTC. V usage is TRBV28 and J usage is TRBJ2-7; D might be TRBD1 (6 bases). Germline CDR1 reads MDHEN; CDR2 reads SYDVKM. Trimming left V 5 bases short and J 4 bases short, with 18 bases between. This CDR3 spans 15 amino acids.

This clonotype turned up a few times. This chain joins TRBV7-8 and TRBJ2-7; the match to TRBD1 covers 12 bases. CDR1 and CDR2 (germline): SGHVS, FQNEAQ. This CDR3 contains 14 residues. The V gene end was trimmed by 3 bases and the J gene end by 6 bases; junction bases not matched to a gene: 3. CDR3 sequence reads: CASSFGTGGFEQYF. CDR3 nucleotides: TGTGCCAGCAGCTTCGGGACAGGGGGCTTCGAGCAGTACTTC.

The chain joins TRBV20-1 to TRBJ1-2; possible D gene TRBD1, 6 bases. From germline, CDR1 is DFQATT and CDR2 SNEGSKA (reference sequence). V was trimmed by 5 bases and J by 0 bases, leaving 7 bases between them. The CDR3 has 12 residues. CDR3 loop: CSADRPNYGYTF. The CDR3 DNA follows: TGCAGTGCTGACAGGCCTAACTATGGCTACACCTTC.

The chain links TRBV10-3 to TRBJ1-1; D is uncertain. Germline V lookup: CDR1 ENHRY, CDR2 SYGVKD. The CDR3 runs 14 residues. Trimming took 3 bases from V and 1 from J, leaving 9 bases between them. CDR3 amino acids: CAISDISGNTEAFF. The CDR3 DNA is TGTGCCATCAGTGATATTTCAGGGAACACTGAAGCTTTCTTT.

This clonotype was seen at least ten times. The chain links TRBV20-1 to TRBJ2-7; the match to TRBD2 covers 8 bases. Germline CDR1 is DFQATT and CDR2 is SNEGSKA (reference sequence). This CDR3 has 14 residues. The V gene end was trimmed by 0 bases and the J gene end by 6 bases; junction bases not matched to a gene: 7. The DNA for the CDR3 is TGCAGTGCTAGAGATCCCGGGAGGGCCTCCGAGCAGTACTTC. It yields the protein CSARDPGRASEQYF.

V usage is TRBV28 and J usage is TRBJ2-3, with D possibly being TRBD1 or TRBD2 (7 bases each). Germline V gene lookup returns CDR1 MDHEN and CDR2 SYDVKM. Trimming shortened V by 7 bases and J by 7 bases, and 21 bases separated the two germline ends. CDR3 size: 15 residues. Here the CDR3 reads CASTTQGGGLYTQYF. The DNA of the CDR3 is TGTGCCAGCACCACTCAGGGGGGGGGTCTCTATACGCAGTATTTT.

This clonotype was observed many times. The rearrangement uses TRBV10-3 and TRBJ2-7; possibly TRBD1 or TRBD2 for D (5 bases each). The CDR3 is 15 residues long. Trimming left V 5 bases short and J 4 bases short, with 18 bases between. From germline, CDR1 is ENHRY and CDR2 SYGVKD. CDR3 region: CAISRGPTVPYEQYF. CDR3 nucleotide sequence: TGTGCCATCAGTAGGGGACCAACCGTCCCTTACGAGCAGTACTTC.

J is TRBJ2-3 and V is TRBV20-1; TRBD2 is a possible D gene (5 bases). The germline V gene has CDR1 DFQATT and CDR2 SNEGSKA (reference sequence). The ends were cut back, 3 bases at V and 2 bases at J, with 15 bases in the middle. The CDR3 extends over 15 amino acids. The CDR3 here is CSARPQRTFTDTQYF. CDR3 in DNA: TGCAGTGCTAGGCCCCAGCGGACTTTCACAGATACGCAGTATTTT.

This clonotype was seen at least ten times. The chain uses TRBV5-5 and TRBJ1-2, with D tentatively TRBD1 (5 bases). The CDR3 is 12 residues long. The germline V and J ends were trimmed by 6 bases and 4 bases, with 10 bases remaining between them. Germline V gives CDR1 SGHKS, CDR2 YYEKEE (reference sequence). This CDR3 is CASTVGRYGYTF. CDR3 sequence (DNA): TGTGCCAGCACCGTGGGACGCTATGGCTACACCTTC.